These T cell receptor beta chains were read from a single sample in a study of beta chain features in type 1 diabetes. Generated by immunoSEQ multiplex PCR, the TCRdb table keeps only in-frame clones and is missing some. The profile shows 300,000 to 350,000 clones, 8% of them singletons. Sample: central memory CD4+ T cells from blood. Every receptor here comes from a woman younger than 35 in good health. Each CDR3 is given with its conserved first and last residue. Each record gives: clone size, J gene, D gene, V gene, CDR3 protein, CDR3 DNA. A D gene is named only where the DNA matches it firmly. Size is omitted from some rows. Given values are once, few, many or a class for expanded clones.

few | TRBJ1-2 | . | TRBV7-2 | CASSLAGAGYTF | TGTGCCAGCAGCTTAGCGGGGGCTGGCTACACCTTC
few | TRBJ2-1 | . | TRBV10-3 | CAIAALTEYNEQFF | TGTGCCATCGCTGCTCTAACTGAGTACAATGAGCAGTTCTTC
. | TRBJ2-5 | . | TRBV7-9 | CASSSQQETQYF | TGTGCCAGCAGCTCCCAGCAAGAGACCCAGTACTTC
. | TRBJ1-5 | . | TRBV7-3 | CASSLVSGNNQPQHF | TGTGCCAGCAGCTTAGTTTCAGGAAACAATCAGCCCCAGCATTTT
many | TRBJ1-5 | . | TRBV28 | CASSFQGRRNQPQHF | TGTGCCAGCAGTTTCCAGGGTCGGCGCAATCAGCCCCAGCATTTT
few | TRBJ2-7 | . | TRBV29-1 | CSVRTGTYEQYF | TGCAGCGTCAGAACAGGGACCTACGAGCAGTACTTC
once | TRBJ1-2 | TRBD1 | TRBV4-3 | CASSQDPTGVGYTF | TGCGCCAGCAGCCAGGATCCAACAGGGGTTGGCTACACCTTC
many | TRBJ2-1 | TRBD2 | TRBV15 | CATSRDLTSGRRGEQFF | TGTGCCACCAGCAGAGATCTGACTAGCGGGAGGAGGGGTGAGCAGTTCTTC
few | TRBJ2-3 | TRBD2 | TRBV28 | CASSSWTSRGGMGTDTQYF | TGTGCCAGCAGTTCGTGGACTAGTAGAGGAGGTATGGGCACAGATACGCAGTATTTT
. | TRBJ2-3 | . | TRBV10-3 | CAISEEGPDTQYF | TGTGCCATCAGTGAGGAGGGGCCCGATACGCAGTATTTT
few | TRBJ2-7 | . | TRBV11-2 | CASSFVHPWGQYF | TGTGCCAGCAGCTTTGTACATCCCTGGGGGCAGTACTTC
few | TRBJ1-1 | . | TRBV7-8 | CASSSTGFFGRRAFF | .
few | TRBJ2-3 | TRBD2 | TRBV29-1 | CSSGLAGNTDTQYF | TGCAGCTCGGGACTAGCGGGTAACACAGATACGCAGTATTTT
few | TRBJ2-1 | . | TRBV6-5 | CASSYMVDNEQFF | TGTGCCAGCAGTTACATGGTGGACAATGAGCAGTTCTTC
. | TRBJ2-2 | . | TRBV7-2 | CASGSGPRNTGELFF | TGTGCCAGCGGGTCGGGTCCGAGGAACACCGGGGAGCTGTTTTTT
few | TRBJ2-1 | . | TRBV7-2 | CASSEQEFNEQFF | TGTGCCAGCAGCGAGCAGGAGTTCAATGAGCAGTTCTTC
. | TRBJ1-3 | TRBD1 | TRBV6-1 | CASRKQGAGNTIYF | TGTGCCAGCAGGAAACAGGGGGCTGGAAACACCATATATTTT
. | TRBJ1-1 | TRBD1 | TRBV6-1 | CASTDRGLTEAFF | TGTGCCAGCACGGACAGGGGGCTCACTGAAGCTTTCTTT
. | TRBJ2-3 | . | TRBV28 | CASSLLAGTTDTQYF | TGTGCCAGCAGTTTACTGGCGGGTACTACAGATACGCAGTATTTT
few | TRBJ2-5 | TRBD2 | TRBV10-3 | CAIRNPPGLAGLGETQYF | TGTGCCATCAGGAACCCGCCGGGACTAGCGGGATTGGGGGAGACCCAGTACTTC
few | TRBJ2-5 | . | TRBV15 | CATSRDIPGSGETQYF | TGTGCCACCAGCAGAGATATTCCGGGGTCAGGGGAGACCCAGTACTTC
few | TRBJ2-6 | . | TRBV27 | CASRPDYSGANVLTF | TGTGCCAGCAGGCCAGACTACTCTGGGGCCAACGTCCTGACTTTC
few | TRBJ2-3 | . | TRBV5-1 | CASSLAQQGEGTDTQYF | TGCGCCAGCAGCTTGGCCCAGCAGGGAGAGGGCACAGATACGCAGTATTTT
. | TRBJ2-1 | . | TRBV4-2 | CASSQGSHRSYNEQFF | TGTGCCAGCAGCCAAGGGTCCCATCGTTCCTACAATGAGCAGTTCTTC
. | TRBJ2-7 | . | TRBV11-2 | CASTEPWGSSSYEQYF | TGTGCCAGCACCGAACCATGGGGGAGTAGCTCCTACGAGCAGTACTTC
few | TRBJ2-7 | . | TRBV13 | CASSLGTLVQYF | TGTGCCAGCAGCTTAGGAACATTAGTGCAGTACTTC
few | TRBJ2-1 | . | TRBV5-1 | CASSSGSSYNEQFF | TGCGCCAGCAGCTCCGGCAGCTCCTACAATGAGCAGTTCTTC
few | TRBJ2-7 | TRBD2 | TRBV5-1 | CASSLQSGARYEQYF | TGCGCCAGCAGCTTACAGAGCGGGGCCAGATACGAGCAGTACTTC
. | TRBJ2-1 | TRBD2 | TRBV6-5 | CASSAGGPRGEQFF | TGTGCCAGCAGTGCGGGGGGCCCACGGGGTGAGCAGTTCTTC
. | TRBJ2-2 | TRBD1 | TRBV7-6 | CASSSRQGTGTGELFF | TGTGCCAGCAGCTCCCGACAGGGCACCGGCACCGGGGAGCTGTTCTTT
. | TRBJ1-1 | . | TRBV18 | CASSPLGQVEAFF | TGTGCCAGCTCACCACTCGGACAAGTTGAAGCTTTCTTT
. | TRBJ1-1 | . | TRBV9 | CASSVDQGEAFF | TGTGCCAGCAGCGTAGATCAGGGGGAAGCTTTCTTT
. | TRBJ1-1 | . | TRBV7-9 | CASSPNLGNTEAFF | TGTGCCAGCAGCCCCAATTTGGGGAACACTGAAGCTTTCTTT
few | TRBJ1-5 | . | TRBV6-5 | CASSRDNQPQHF | TGTGCCAGCAGTCGGGATAATCAGCCCCAGCATTTT
. | TRBJ2-3 | . | TRBV2 | CASSESGYSDTQYF | TGTGCCAGCAGTGAAAGCGGGTACTCAGATACGCAGTATTTT
. | TRBJ2-7 | . | TRBV6-1 | CASSDRDTYEQYF | TGTGCCAGCAGTGACAGGGACACCTACGAGCAGTACTTC
few | TRBJ2-7 | . | TRBV9 | CASSANGLSYEQYF | TGTGCCAGCAGCGCGAATGGACTGTCCTACGAGCAGTACTTC
few | TRBJ2-4 | . | TRBV11-2 | CASGIGRNIQYF | TGTGCCAGCGGAATCGGCAGGAACATTCAGTACTTC
. | TRBJ1-1 | . | TRBV6-6 | CASSYEGNTEAFF | TGTGCCAGCAGTTACGAGGGAAACACTGAAGCTTTCTTT
few | TRBJ2-1 | TRBD1 | TRBV10-3 | CAISGQGAVNEQFF | TGTGCCATCAGCGGACAGGGGGCTGTCAATGAGCAGTTCTTC
. | TRBJ2-7 | . | TRBV2 | CASRKQGLSYEQYF | TGTGCCAGCAGAAAACAGGGTTTGTCCTACGAGCAGTACTTC
. | TRBJ2-2 | TRBD2 | TRBV6-1 | CASRGLAIGELFF | TGTGCCAGCAGGGGACTAGCGATCGGGGAGCTGTTTTTT